The count of the clone carrying this TCR beta chain is one. Source study methods: Nucleated cell number was recorded as an estimate derived from reference gene primer amplification. The protocol was immunoSEQ multiplex PCR, while the TCRdb copy is restricted to in-frame clones and leaves out a portion. V, J and clone size are taken as reported in that table, and D and trimming were inferred from the DNA itself. The repertoire includes some 240,000 clones, around three quarters of them detected once, and over 7% sits in the top ten. The germline CDR1 and CDR2 sequences are SGHRS and YFSETQ. There are 15 residues in the CDR3. The V gene end was trimmed by 3 bases and the J gene end by 2 bases; junction bases not matched to a gene: 6. The data were taken from a study of blood T cell repertoires in COVID-19. Study context: The United States, Italy and Spain supplied acute and convalescent COVID-19 samples. The cDNA or gDNA used as material had been derived from T cells, B-cell-depleted T cells, or PBMCs.

The gene calls are TRBV5-1 and TRBJ2-7; 9 bases align to TRBD2. Material: peripheral blood. This receptor was identified in a woman between 65 and 79 years old with acute or convalescent COVID-19. In DNA form, the CDR3 reads TGCGCCAGCAGCTCCCTAGCGGGGACAACCTACGAGCAGTACTTC. Translating gives CASSSLAGTTYEQYF.